This record covers a single T cell receptor (beta chain). Assay: immunoSEQ multiplex PCR; the TCRdb copy retains only in-frame clones and omits some. This table holds hundreds of thousands of clones, roughly 80% found once. These data come from a study of blood T cell repertoires in COVID-19. Germline V gene data show CDR1 as SGHRS and CDR2 as YFSETQ. CDR3 length: 14 residues. V lost 0 bases to trimming and J lost 8 bases, with 11 bases between them. Sequencing used peripheral blood. The source is an elderly woman with acute or convalescent COVID-19. The rearrangement links TRBV5-1 to TRBJ1-4; D unresolved. The CDR3 reads CASSLGGLGEKLFF. Written as DNA, the CDR3 is TGCGCCAGCAGCTTGGGCGGGCTTGGGGAAAAACTGTTTTTT.